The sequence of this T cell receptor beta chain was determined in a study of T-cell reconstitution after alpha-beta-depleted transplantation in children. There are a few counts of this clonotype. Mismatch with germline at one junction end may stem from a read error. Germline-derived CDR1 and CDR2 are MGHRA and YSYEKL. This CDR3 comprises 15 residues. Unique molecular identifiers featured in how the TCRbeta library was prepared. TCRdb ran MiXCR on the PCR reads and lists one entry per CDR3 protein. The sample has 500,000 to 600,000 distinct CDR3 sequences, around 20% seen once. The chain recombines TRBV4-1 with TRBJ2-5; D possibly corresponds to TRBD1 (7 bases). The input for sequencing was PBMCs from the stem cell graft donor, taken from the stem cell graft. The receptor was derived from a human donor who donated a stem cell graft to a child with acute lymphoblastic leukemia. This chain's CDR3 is CASSRGTATQEAQYF. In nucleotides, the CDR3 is TGCGCCAGCAGCCGCGGGACAGCCACCCAAGAGGCCCAGTACTTC.